A selection of T cell receptor beta chains follows, all from one sample in a study of shared clonotypes between healthy human individuals. Clones were read by immunoSEQ multiplex PCR, and TCRdb kept only the in-frame ones, dropping some. The sample holds some 740,000 clones, over 90% seen once. Sequencing was performed on naive CD8+ T cells sorted from blood. The receptors were sampled from a young man in good health. Each CDR3 is given with its conserved first and last residue.

V	J	CDR3
TRBV6-1	TRBJ2-7	CASSDGHSGQGERNYYEQYF
TRBV9	TRBJ1-2	CASSVGSGILNYGYTF
TRBV6-6	TRBJ2-7	CASSYRGAYEQYF
TRBV4-1	TRBJ1-2	CASSQLGGIEYGYTF
TRBV6-1	TRBJ1-1	CASREQGLDTEAFF
TRBV2	TRBJ1-1	CASRSVGMNTEAFF
TRBV4-1	TRBJ2-7	CASSQRTGGNEQYF
TRBV27	TRBJ2-7	CASSLGSSGNEQYF
TRBV19	TRBJ2-1	CASSIFGSSYNEQFF
TRBV27	TRBJ2-3	CASSSTLGGDTQYF
TRBV4-3	TRBJ2-6	CASSHGQTTSGANVLTF
TRBV27	TRBJ1-2	CASSPAGSLDYGYTF
TRBV27	TRBJ2-1	CASSPTPGLAGVGEQFF
TRBV7-9	TRBJ2-1	CASDESSYNEQFF
TRBV7-6	TRBJ1-5	CASSSGAGDQYSNQPQHF
TRBV7-9	TRBJ2-1	CASRGLAGGPSNEQFF
TRBV5-1	TRBJ2-7	CASSPASTGFYAQYF